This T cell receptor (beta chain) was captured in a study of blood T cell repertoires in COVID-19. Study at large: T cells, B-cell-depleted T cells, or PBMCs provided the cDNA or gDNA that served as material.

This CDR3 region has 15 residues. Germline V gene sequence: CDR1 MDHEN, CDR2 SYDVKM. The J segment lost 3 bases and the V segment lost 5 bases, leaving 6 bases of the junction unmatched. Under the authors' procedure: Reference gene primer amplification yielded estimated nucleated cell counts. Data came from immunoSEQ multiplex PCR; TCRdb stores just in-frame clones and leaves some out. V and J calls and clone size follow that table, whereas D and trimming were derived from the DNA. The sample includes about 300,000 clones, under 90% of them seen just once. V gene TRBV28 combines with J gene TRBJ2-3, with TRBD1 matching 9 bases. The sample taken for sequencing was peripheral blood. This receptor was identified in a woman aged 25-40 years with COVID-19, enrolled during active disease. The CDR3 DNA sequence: TGTGCCAGCAGTCCGGGACAGGGTGAGACAGATACGCAGTATTTT. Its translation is CASSPGQGETDTQYF.